A selection of T cell receptor beta chains follows, all from one sample in a study of blood T cell repertoires in COVID-19. Some clones are missing from TCRdb's copy, which holds only in-frame ones; the method was immunoSEQ multiplex PCR. This sample has more than 90,000 clones; 70% to 85% occur once, and the top ten carry approximately 25%. The material sequenced was peripheral blood. The receptors derive from a woman between 55 and 75 years old in a cohort sampled during active or convalescent COVID-19. Each CDR3 is given without its conserved first and last residue. The order of the fields is CDR3 protein, V gene, J gene, CDR3 length.

CDR3: AWSVMRARTGELF
V: TRBV30
J: TRBJ2-2
length: 13

CDR3: ASSYHRGGNQPQH
V: TRBV6-5
J: TRBJ1-5
length: 13

CDR3: ASIDPGGVEGYT
V: TRBV6-5
J: TRBJ1-2
length: 12

CDR3: ASSHRDRGANSPLH
V: TRBV7-8
J: TRBJ1-6
length: 14

CDR3: ATTRGGLTEAF
V: TRBV6-5
J: TRBJ1-1
length: 11

CDR3: ASSLGLAGNTIY
V: TRBV5-5
J: TRBJ1-3
length: 12

CDR3: ASSRETGQGAYEQY
V: TRBV28
J: TRBJ2-7
length: 14

CDR3: ASSVASGIGPNGYT
V: TRBV9
J: TRBJ1-2
length: 14

CDR3: ASLPGQGYNSPLH
V: TRBV6-5
J: TRBJ1-6
length: 13

CDR3: ASSLAGARD
V: TRBV7-2
J: TRBJ2-5
length: 9

CDR3: ASSVAPQVTDTQY
V: TRBV9
J: TRBJ2-3
length: 13

CDR3: ASSLDQEDRVRDEQF
V: TRBV11-2
J: TRBJ2-1
length: 15

CDR3: ASSLAGFPEAF
V: TRBV5-6
J: TRBJ1-1
length: 11